This T cell receptor (beta chain) was found in a study of blood T cells in healthy people across ages. The CDR3 totals 12 residues. Per the germline V gene, CDR1 is SGHTA and CDR2 is FQGTGA. Trimming left V 6 bases short and J 9 bases short, with 12 bases between. Then a second PCR, running roughly 7 to 12 cycles, was carried out with a sample-barcoded 5' primer and a J-beta primer mix. TCRdb re-called the 5' RACE reads through MiXCR, storing one row per CDR3 protein. The sample shows 750,000 to 950,000 distinct CDR3 sequences, 25% to 35% of them seen only once. Extraction of total RNA produced a minimum of 5.5 micrograms from each sample. This clonotype was recorded at least ten times. The same sample was also studied in work on T cells of mothers and their children. From that report: Mothers yielded over 10 million CDR3 reads, children 2.5 million to 3 million each. An overlap that was slightly higher, though non-significant, was seen in related mother-child pairs versus unrelated pairs.

This clonotype was obtained from a woman in her forties in good health. The V and J genes are TRBV7-3 and TRBJ2-4; D is unclear. Sequencing was carried out using blood. The CDR3: CASRMEKGIQYF. As DNA, the CDR3 is TGTGCCAGCAGGATGGAGAAGGGCATTCAGTACTTC. Full variable domain (outside the CDR3, taken from reference TRBV7-3 and TRBJ2-4): GAGVSQTPSNKVTEKGKYVELRCDPISGHTALYWYRQSLGQGPEFLIYFQGTGAADDSGLPNDRFFAVRPEGSVSTLKIQRTERGDSAVYLCASRMEKGIQYFGAGTRLSVL.